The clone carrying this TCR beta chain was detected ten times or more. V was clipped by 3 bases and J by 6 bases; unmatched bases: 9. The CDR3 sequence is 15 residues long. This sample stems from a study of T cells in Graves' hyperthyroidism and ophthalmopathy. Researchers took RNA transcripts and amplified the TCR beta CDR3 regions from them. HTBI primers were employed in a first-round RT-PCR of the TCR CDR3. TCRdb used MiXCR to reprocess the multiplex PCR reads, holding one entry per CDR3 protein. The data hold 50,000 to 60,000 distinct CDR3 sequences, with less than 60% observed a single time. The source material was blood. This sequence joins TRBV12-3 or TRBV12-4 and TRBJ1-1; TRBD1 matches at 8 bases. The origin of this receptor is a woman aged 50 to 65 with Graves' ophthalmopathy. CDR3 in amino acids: CASSFFPTGVPEAFF. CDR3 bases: TGTGCCAGCAGTTTCTTCCCGACAGGGGTCCCTGAAGCTTTCTTT.